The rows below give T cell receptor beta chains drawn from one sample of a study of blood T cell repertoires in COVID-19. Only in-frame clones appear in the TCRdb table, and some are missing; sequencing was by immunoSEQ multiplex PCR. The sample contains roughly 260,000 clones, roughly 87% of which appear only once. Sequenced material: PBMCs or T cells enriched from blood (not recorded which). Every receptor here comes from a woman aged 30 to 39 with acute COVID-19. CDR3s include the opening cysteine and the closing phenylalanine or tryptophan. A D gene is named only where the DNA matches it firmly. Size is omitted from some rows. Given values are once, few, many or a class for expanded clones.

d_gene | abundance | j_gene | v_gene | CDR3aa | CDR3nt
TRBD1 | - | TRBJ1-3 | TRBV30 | CAWSTRGQGAGNTIYF | TGTGCCTGGAGTACACGCGGACAGGGGGCTGGAAACACCATATATTTT
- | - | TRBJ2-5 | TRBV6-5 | CASRRPGDFTTQYF | TGTGCCAGCAGGAGACCAGGGGATTTTACGACCCAGTACTTC
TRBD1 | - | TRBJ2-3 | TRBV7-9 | CASSYGQGGPDTQYF | TGTGCCAGCAGCTATGGACAGGGGGGACCAGATACGCAGTATTTT
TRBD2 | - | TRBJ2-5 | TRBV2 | CASRGPTSGGLQETQYF | TGTGCCAGCAGGGGCCCAACTAGCGGGGGCCTCCAAGAGACCCAGTACTTC
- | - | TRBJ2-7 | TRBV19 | CASAGLYGGEQYF | TGTGCCAGTGCGGGACTGTACGGTGGTGAGCAGTACTTC
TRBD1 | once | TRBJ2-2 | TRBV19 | CASTMGQGANTGELFF | TGTGCCAGTACGATGGGACAGGGGGCGAACACCGGGGAGCTGTTTTTT
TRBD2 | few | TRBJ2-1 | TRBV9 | CASSASGRGYNEQFF | TGTGCCAGCAGCGCCAGCGGGAGAGGGTACAATGAGCAGTTCTTC
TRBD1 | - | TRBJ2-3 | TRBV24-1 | CATSDQGADTQYF | TGTGCCACCAGTGATCAGGGGGCAGATACGCAGTATTTT
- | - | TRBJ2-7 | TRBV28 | CASSLWVSSYEQYF | TGTGCCAGCAGTTTATGGGTCAGTTCCTACGAGCAGTACTTC
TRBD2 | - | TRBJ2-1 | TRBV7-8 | CASSLGAGGFLYNEQFF | TGTGCCAGCAGCTTGGGAGCGGGGGGGTTTCTCTACAATGAGCAGTTCTTC
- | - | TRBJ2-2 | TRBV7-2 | CASSFSAAANTGELFF | TGTGCCAGCAGCTTCAGTGCCGCGGCCAACACCGGGGAGCTGTTTTTT
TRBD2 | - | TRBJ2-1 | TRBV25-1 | CASNPGGGTSGEYNEQFF | TGTGCCAGCAACCCAGGGGGGGGTACTAGCGGGGAATACAATGAGCAGTTCTTC
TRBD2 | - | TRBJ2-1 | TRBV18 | CASSATGGPLGHEQFF | TGTGCCAGCTCAGCAACGGGGGGTCCCCTTGGCCATGAGCAGTTCTTC
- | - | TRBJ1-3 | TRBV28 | CASSTGGAGTGGNTIYF | TGTGCCAGCAGTACCGGCGGGGCCGGCACCGGTGGAAACACCATATATTTT
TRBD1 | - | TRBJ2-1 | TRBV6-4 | CASSSAGGHEQFF | TGTGCCAGCAGTTCGGCAGGGGGCCATGAGCAGTTCTTC
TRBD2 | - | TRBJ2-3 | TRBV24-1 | CATSDPGLATDTQYF | TGTGCCACCAGTGATCCGGGACTAGCGACAGATACGCAGTATTTT
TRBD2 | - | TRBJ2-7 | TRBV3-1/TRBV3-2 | CASSQTSGGSYEQYF | TGTGCCAGCAGCCAAACTAGCGGGGGGTCCTACGAGCAGTACTTC
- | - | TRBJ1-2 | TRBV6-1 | CASSEAGGSYGYTF | TGTGCCAGCAGTGAAGCTGGGGGGAGCTATGGCTACACCTTC
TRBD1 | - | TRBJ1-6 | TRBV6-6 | CASSPDRILNRSYNSPLHF | TGTGCCAGCAGTCCGGACAGGATCCTAAATCGGTCCTATAATTCACCCCTCCACTTT
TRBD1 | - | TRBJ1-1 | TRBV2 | CASSEALGGTRGPRLEAFF | TGTGCCAGCAGTGAAGCGCTTGGTGGGACAAGGGGGCCCCGCCTTGAGGCTTTCTTT
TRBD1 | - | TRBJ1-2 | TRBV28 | CASTSGTGGNGYTF | TGTGCCAGCACCTCCGGGACAGGGGGAAATGGCTACACCTTC
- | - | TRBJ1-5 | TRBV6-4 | CASSDPPGFDNQPQHF | TGTGCCAGCAGTGACCCCCCAGGTTTTGACAATCAGCCCCAGCATTTT
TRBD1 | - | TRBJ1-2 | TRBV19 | CASSRDRGIYTF | TGTGCCAGTAGTCGGGACAGGGGTATCTACACCTTC
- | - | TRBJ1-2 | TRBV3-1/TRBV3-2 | CASSPNSYGYTF | TGTGCCAGCAGCCCCAACAGCTATGGCTACACCTTC
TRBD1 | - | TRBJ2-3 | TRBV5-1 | CASSLARGPGSTDTQYF | TGCGCCAGCAGCTTGGCCAGGGGGCCTGGGAGCACAGATACGCAGTATTTT
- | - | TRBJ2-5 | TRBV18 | CASSPIGGLMETQYF | TGTGCCAGCTCACCCATCGGGGGTTTGATGGAGACCCAGTACTTC
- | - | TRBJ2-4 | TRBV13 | CASSLSRLVGWAKNIQYF | TGTGCCAGCAGCTTATCCCGACTAGTTGGTTGGGCCAAAAACATTCAGTACTTC
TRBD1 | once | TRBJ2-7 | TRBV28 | CASSFPQQGAYEQYF | TGTGCCAGCAGTTTCCCGCAACAGGGGGCCTACGAGCAGTACTTC
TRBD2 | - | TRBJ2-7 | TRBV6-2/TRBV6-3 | CASSKSGSTSYEQYF | TGTGCCAGCAGTAAAAGCGGGAGTACGTCCTACGAGCAGTACTTC
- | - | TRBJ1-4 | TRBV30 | CAWRSGLAYNEKLFF | TGTGCCTGGCGCTCCGGACTGGCCTATAATGAAAAACTGTTTTTT
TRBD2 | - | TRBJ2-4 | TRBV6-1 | CASRENLAGGAKNIQYF | TGTGCCAGCAGGGAAAATTTAGCGGGGGGAGCCAAAAACATTCAGTACTTC
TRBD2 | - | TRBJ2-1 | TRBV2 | CASSFRLANEQFF | TGTGCCAGCAGTTTCAGACTAGCCAATGAGCAGTTCTTC
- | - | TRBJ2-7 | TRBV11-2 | CASSARTSYEQYF | TGTGCCAGCAGCGCCCGAACATCCTACGAGCAGTACTTC
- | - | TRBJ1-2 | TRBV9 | CASGGFRGGYTF | TGTGCCAGCGGGGGGTTTCGGGGTGGCTACACCTTC
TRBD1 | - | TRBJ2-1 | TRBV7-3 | CASSAGTGEHNEQFF | TGTGCCAGCAGCGCCGGGACAGGGGAGCACAATGAGCAGTTCTTC
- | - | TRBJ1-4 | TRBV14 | CASSQYEPRGEKLFF | TGTGCCAGCAGCCAATATGAGCCCAGAGGTGAAAAACTGTTTTTT
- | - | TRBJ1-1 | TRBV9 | CASSAWTSNTEAFF | TGTGCCAGCAGCGCCTGGACATCGAACACTGAAGCTTTCTTT
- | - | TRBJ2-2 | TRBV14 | CASSRQSTGELFF | TGTGCCAGCAGCAGACAATCCACCGGGGAGCTGTTTTTT
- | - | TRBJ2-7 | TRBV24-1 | CATSDYQTREPTENEQYF | TGTGCCACCAGTGACTACCAAACCCGGGAGCCCACGGAGAACGAGCAGTACTTC
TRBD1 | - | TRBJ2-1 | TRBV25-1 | CASSVISAGGSNEQFF | TGTGCCAGCAGTGTTATCTCGGCAGGGGGTTCTAATGAGCAGTTCTTC
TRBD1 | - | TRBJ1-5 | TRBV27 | CASSKDRVGNQPQHF | TGTGCCAGCAGTAAGGACAGGGTCGGCAATCAGCCCCAGCATTTT
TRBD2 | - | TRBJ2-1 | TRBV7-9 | CASSLAASGSPYNEQFF | TGTGCCAGCAGCTTAGCGGCTAGCGGGAGTCCTTACAATGAGCAGTTCTTC
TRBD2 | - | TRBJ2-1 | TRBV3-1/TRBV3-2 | CASSQALPTSGGYSYNEQFF | TGTGCCAGCAGCCAAGCTCTTCCGACTAGCGGGGGGTACTCCTACAATGAGCAGTTCTTC
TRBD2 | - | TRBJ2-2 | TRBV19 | CASSTVPGLAGVRTGELFF | TGTGCCAGTAGTACCGTCCCGGGACTAGCGGGAGTCAGAACCGGGGAGCTGTTTTTT
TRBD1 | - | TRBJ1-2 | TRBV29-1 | CSVRQGRYGYTF | TGCAGCGTACGACAGGGTCGCTATGGCTACACCTTC
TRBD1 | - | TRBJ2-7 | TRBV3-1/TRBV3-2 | CASSQDLQGRDEQYF | TGTGCCAGCAGCCAAGATCTACAGGGGCGGGACGAGCAGTACTTC
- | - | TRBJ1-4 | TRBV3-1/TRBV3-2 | CASSQDAGGLFF | TGTGCCAGCAGCCAAGATGCGGGAGGACTGTTTTTT
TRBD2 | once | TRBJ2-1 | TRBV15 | CATSRDIGGRGYNEQFF | TGTGCCACCAGCAGAGATATAGGCGGGAGGGGTTACAATGAGCAGTTCTTC
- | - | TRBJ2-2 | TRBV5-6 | CASSLGGSGELFF | TGTGCCAGCAGCTTAGGCGGCAGCGGGGAGCTGTTTTTT
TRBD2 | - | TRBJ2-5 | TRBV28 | CASSSGLVGTQYF | TGTGCCAGCAGTTCGGGACTAGTCGGGACCCAGTACTTC
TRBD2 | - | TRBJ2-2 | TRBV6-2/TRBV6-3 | CASSWEAGVNTGELFF | TGTGCCAGCAGTTGGGAAGCGGGGGTGAACACCGGGGAGCTGTTTTTT
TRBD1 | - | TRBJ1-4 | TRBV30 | CAWSRTGGYEKLFF | TGTGCCTGGAGCCGGACAGGGGGATATGAAAAACTGTTTTTT